A selection of T cell receptor beta chains follows, all from one sample in a study of cytomegalovirus exposure and HLA in healthy donors. TCRdb's table, derived via immunoSEQ multiplex PCR, lists solely in-frame clones and lacks some. The sample lists a few hundred thousand clones, 65% to 80% seen once, with about 0.22% in the top ten. Sample: PBMCs. The receptors were gathered from a girl aged 2-10 years in good health and CMV-seronegative. CDR3s include the opening cysteine and the closing phenylalanine or tryptophan. Where a row states a size, it is once, few, many or the class of an expanded clone; other rows omit it.

v_call: TRBV7-9; j_call: TRBJ1-2; clone_size: .; cdr3_aa: CASSLRQNLGYTF
v_call: TRBV11-2; j_call: TRBJ1-5; clone_size: .; cdr3_aa: CASSERNQPQHF
v_call: TRBV28; j_call: TRBJ2-1; clone_size: .; cdr3_aa: CASSDTGYAQFF
v_call: TRBV27; j_call: TRBJ1-6; clone_size: .; cdr3_aa: CASSLVGQGNSPLHF
v_call: TRBV9; j_call: TRBJ1-1; clone_size: .; cdr3_aa: CASSVDGQGRTEAFF
v_call: TRBV20-1; j_call: TRBJ2-3; clone_size: .; cdr3_aa: CSARGLDTQYF
v_call: TRBV6-1; j_call: TRBJ1-1; clone_size: .; cdr3_aa: CASRKTGRSEAFF
v_call: TRBV29-1; j_call: TRBJ1-1; clone_size: .; cdr3_aa: CSVEANTEAFF
v_call: TRBV27; j_call: TRBJ2-7; clone_size: few; cdr3_aa: CSCRGTAYEQYF
v_call: TRBV4-1; j_call: TRBJ2-3; clone_size: .; cdr3_aa: CASSQLSGGGTDTQYF
v_call: TRBV7-3; j_call: TRBJ2-2; clone_size: .; cdr3_aa: CASSSRGGGADTGELFF
v_call: TRBV5-1; j_call: TRBJ2-4; clone_size: .; cdr3_aa: CASSLGGTGAKNIQYF
v_call: TRBV29-1; j_call: TRBJ1-3; clone_size: .; cdr3_aa: CSVEARGGSVPDTIYF
v_call: TRBV30; j_call: TRBJ2-7; clone_size: .; cdr3_aa: CATQGQGAHEQYF
v_call: TRBV5-1; j_call: TRBJ2-3; clone_size: .; cdr3_aa: CASSLTTTSGKGTQYF
v_call: TRBV25-1; j_call: TRBJ1-3; clone_size: once; cdr3_aa: CASSWGHSGNTIYF
v_call: TRBV19; j_call: TRBJ2-3; clone_size: once; cdr3_aa: CASSMRGARRTDTQYF
v_call: TRBV7-9; j_call: TRBJ2-5; clone_size: .; cdr3_aa: CASSRNPRLAEQETQYF
v_call: TRBV2; j_call: TRBJ2-7; clone_size: .; cdr3_aa: CASSDWSLSGGEYEQYF
v_call: TRBV18; j_call: TRBJ1-1; clone_size: few; cdr3_aa: CASSPGGSSEAFF
v_call: TRBV25-1; j_call: TRBJ2-3; clone_size: .; cdr3_aa: CASSEFGRQGSTDTQYF
v_call: TRBV5-1; j_call: TRBJ2-3; clone_size: .; cdr3_aa: CASSLEGGRFTDTQYF
v_call: TRBV15; j_call: TRBJ1-1; clone_size: once; cdr3_aa: CATSNTRERTEAFF
v_call: TRBV11-3; j_call: TRBJ1-4; clone_size: .; cdr3_aa: CASSQMPNEKLFF
v_call: TRBV6-1; j_call: TRBJ2-7; clone_size: .; cdr3_aa: CASSEAQGKTRQYF
v_call: TRBV5-1; j_call: TRBJ2-5; clone_size: .; cdr3_aa: CASSQGTQETQYF
v_call: TRBV4-1; j_call: TRBJ1-1; clone_size: .; cdr3_aa: CASSQGGRTEAFF
v_call: TRBV7-9; j_call: TRBJ2-1; clone_size: few; cdr3_aa: CASSWTGNTTNEQFF
v_call: TRBV18; j_call: TRBJ1-4; clone_size: few; cdr3_aa: CASSPSPATVVSGKLFF
v_call: TRBV6-1; j_call: TRBJ1-6; clone_size: .; cdr3_aa: CASSEHRQGKGSPLHF
v_call: TRBV18; j_call: TRBJ1-1; clone_size: .; cdr3_aa: CASSGQGFETEAFF
v_call: TRBV6-4; j_call: TRBJ1-2; clone_size: .; cdr3_aa: CASRGDTIASTNYGYTF
v_call: TRBV14; j_call: TRBJ1-2; clone_size: .; cdr3_aa: CASSQGQGTGYGYTF
v_call: TRBV7-3; j_call: TRBJ1-2; clone_size: once; cdr3_aa: CASSLTGGPLGYGYTF
v_call: TRBV7-2; j_call: TRBJ2-5; clone_size: .; cdr3_aa: CASSSGQGGSETQYF
v_call: TRBV19; j_call: TRBJ1-5; clone_size: .; cdr3_aa: CASSIGSRSNQPQHF
v_call: TRBV6-1; j_call: TRBJ2-7; clone_size: once; cdr3_aa: CASSVTGEQYF
v_call: TRBV4-1; j_call: TRBJ2-5; clone_size: .; cdr3_aa: CASSQGALGVETQYF